Below, 10 T cell receptor beta chains from the same sample are listed, as sequenced in a study of identical twins. TCRdb independently ran MiXCR on the 5' RACE reads; one entry per CDR3 protein. The table records 500,000 or so distinct CDR3 sequences, about 20% of them present only once. Another study also made use of these data, one on T cells expressing NK-cell markers.

The sample comprised CD4+ T cells sorted from blood. These receptors all come from a woman aged 18-35 years in good health.

At least ten counts were recorded for this clonotype. The rearrangement uses TRBV29-1 and TRBJ2-1; tentative D call: TRBD1 (6 bases). The germline V and J ends were trimmed by 4 bases and 5 bases, with 15 bases remaining between them. The CDR3 contains 14 residues. Germline lookup yields CDR1 SQVTM and CDR2 ANQGSEA. The DNA of the CDR3 is TGCAGCGTTGCCCTGGACAGTTCCGACAATGAGCAGTTCTTC. Translating it yields CSVALDSSDNEQFF.

This sequence joins TRBV7-2 and TRBJ2-4, with a possible D match to TRBD2 (6 bases). Germline V gene sequence: CDR1 SGHTA, CDR2 FQGNSA. V was cut by 1 base and J by 6 bases, with 10 bases left in between. This CDR3 spans 14 amino acids. CDR3 nucleotides: TGTGCCAGCAGCTTAGGAGGGACTTTAAACATTCAGTACTTC. This sequence encodes CASSLGGTLNIQYF.

The chain has TRBV18 and TRBJ2-1; 10 bases fit TRBD2. Germline V gene lookup returns CDR1 KGHSH and CDR2 LQKENI. This CDR3 comprises 17 residues. V lost 5 bases, J lost 6 bases, and 13 bases stayed unmatched. For the CDR3, the DNA is TGTGCCAGCTCAGCTTATATGTCGGCTAGCGGGAGCAATGAGCAGTTCTTC. This sequence encodes CASSAYMSASGSNEQFF. The full variable domain, with the rest looked up from reference TRBV18 and TRBJ2-1, is NAGVMQNPRHLVRRRGQEARLRCSPMKGHSHVYWYRQLPEEGLKFMVYLQKENIIDESGMPKERFSAEFPKEGPSILRIQQVVRGDSAAYFCASSAYMSASGSNEQFFGPGTRLTVL.

The chain joins TRBV27 to TRBJ2-3; TRBD2 matches at 10 bases. The CDR3 loop spans 15 amino acids. The V gene end was trimmed by 4 bases and the J gene end by 4 bases; junction bases not matched to a gene: 5. The germline gives CDR1 MNHEY, CDR2 SMNVEV (reference sequence). CDR3 protein: CASSWSGRASDTQYF. The CDR3 DNA sequence: TGTGCCAGCAGTTGGAGCGGGAGGGCGTCAGATACGCAGTATTTT.

The chain is built from TRBV29-1 and TRBJ1-4, with D possibly TRBD1 on 6 matching bases. CDR3 size: 12 residues. Germline V gives CDR1 SQVTM, CDR2 ANQGSEA. Trimming left V 5 bases short and J 6 bases short, with 10 bases between. The CDR3 DNA is TGCAGCGTTATGGGGGCAGATGAAAAACTGTTTTTT. Its protein product is CSVMGADEKLFF.

In this sample, this clonotype turned up a few times. The V and J genes are TRBV20-1 and TRBJ2-1; TRBD2 aligns across 12 bases. The germline CDR1 and CDR2 sequences are DFQATT and SNEGSKA (reference sequence). V dropped 6 bases and J dropped 9; count of bases not matched to a gene: 12. This CDR3 spans 15 amino acids. The CDR3 here is CSAPEGTSGFGEQFF. CDR3 coding DNA: TGCAGTGCGCCGGAAGGGACTAGCGGGTTCGGTGAGCAGTTCTTC.

Here the CDR3 reads CASSLAGRTETGELFF. The CDR3 DNA sequence: TGCGCCAGCAGCTTGGCAGGGAGAACAGAAACCGGGGAGCTGTTTTTT. V and J are TRBV5-1 and TRBJ2-2; D assignment may be TRBD1 or TRBD2 (5 bases each). This CDR3 has 16 amino acids. Between the trimmed V and J ends, which lost 0 bases and 5 bases, there was a span of 14 bases. Germline V gene lookup returns CDR1 SGHRS and CDR2 YFSETQ.

This clonotype occurred a few times. The rearrangement joins TRBV12-3 or TRBV12-4 to TRBJ2-3; TRBD2 matches at 14 bases. The J segment lost 4 bases and the V segment lost 5 bases, leaving 11 bases of the junction unmatched. The CDR3 runs 18 residues. Here the CDR3 reads CASSPRLGLAGVSDTQYF. DNA for the CDR3: TGTGCCAGCAGTCCGAGGCTGGGACTAGCGGGAGTTTCAGATACGCAGTATTTT.

This clonotype was seen more than once but under ten times. The rearrangement joins TRBV12-3 or TRBV12-4 to TRBJ2-7; 7 positions agree with TRBD2. V shed 4 bases, J shed 1 base, and the junction held 7 bases outside the gene matches. CDR3 length: 15 residues. DNA of the CDR3: TGTGCCAGCAGTTCCGGGACTATACCTTCCTACGAGCAGTACTTC. Protein sequence: CASSSGTIPSYEQYF.

V and J are TRBV7-9 and TRBJ2-5; D not certain. CDR3 length equals 11 residues. V was trimmed by 8 bases and J by 3 bases, leaving 7 bases between them. Germline V gene data show CDR1 as SEHNR and CDR2 as FQNEAQ (reference sequence). CDR3 loop: CASATKETQYF. CDR3 DNA: TGTGCCAGCGCAACGAAAGAGACCCAGTACTTC.